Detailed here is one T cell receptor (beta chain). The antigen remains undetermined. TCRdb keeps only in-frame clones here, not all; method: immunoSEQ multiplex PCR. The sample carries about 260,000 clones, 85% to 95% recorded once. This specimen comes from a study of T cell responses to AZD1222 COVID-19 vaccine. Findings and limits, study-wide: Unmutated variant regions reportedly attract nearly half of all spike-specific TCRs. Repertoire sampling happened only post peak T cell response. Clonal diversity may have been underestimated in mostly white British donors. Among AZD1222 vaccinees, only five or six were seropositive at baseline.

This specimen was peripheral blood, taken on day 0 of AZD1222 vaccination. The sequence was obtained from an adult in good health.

The CDR3, as DNA: TGTGCCAGCAGTTTATCGAGGGGGGGCCCCTACGAGCAGTACTTC. Amino acids: CASSLSRGGPYEQYF. The V call is TRBV27, the J call TRBJ2-7, with TRBD2 as a possible D gene (7 bases). Trimming shortened V by 0 bases and J by 2 bases, and 11 bases separated the two germline ends. The CDR3 totals 15 residues. Germline V CDR1 and CDR2: MNHEY, SMNVEV (reference sequence).